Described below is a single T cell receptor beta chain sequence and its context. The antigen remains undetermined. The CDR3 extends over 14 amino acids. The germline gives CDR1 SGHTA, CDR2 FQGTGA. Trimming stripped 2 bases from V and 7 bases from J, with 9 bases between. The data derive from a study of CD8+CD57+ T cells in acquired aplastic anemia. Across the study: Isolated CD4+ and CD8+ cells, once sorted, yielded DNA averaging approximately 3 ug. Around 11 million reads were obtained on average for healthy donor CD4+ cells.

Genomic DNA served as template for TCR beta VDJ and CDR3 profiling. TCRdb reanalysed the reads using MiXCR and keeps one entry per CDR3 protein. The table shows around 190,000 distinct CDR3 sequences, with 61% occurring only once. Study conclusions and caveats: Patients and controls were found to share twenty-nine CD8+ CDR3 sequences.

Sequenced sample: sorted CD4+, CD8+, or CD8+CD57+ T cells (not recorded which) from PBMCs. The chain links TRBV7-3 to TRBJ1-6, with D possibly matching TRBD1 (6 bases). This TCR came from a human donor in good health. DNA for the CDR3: TGTGCCAGCAGCTTACACCAGGGGAATTCACCCCTCCACTTT. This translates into CASSLHQGNSPLHF.